The 19 T cell receptor beta chains given below trace back to one sample, sequenced in a study of OX40 agonist ivuxolimab in advanced cancers. Assay used: immunoSEQ multiplex PCR; TCRdb lists only in-frame clones, some missing. Here the sample spans 13,000 to 15,000 clones, 77% being singletons. This sample comprised CD4+ or CD8+ T cells sorted from blood, obtained in a trial of the OX40 agonist ivuxolimab. These receptors came from an adult with an advanced solid tumor such as melanoma, head and neck, liver or kidney cancer.

The CDR3 is CASSLDTSYGYTF. CDR3 in DNA: TGTGCCAGCAGCTTGGACACCTCGTATGGCTACACCTTC. This sequence joins TRBV7-3 and TRBJ1-2, with D possibly TRBD1 on 5 matching bases. The V gene lost 3 bases and the J gene lost 5 bases, with 10 bases spanning the gap. This CDR3 region has 13 residues. Germline loops: CDR1 SGHTA, CDR2 FQGTGA.

The chain joins TRBV21-1 to TRBJ2-1; TRBD1 reflects the table's D call only, with no check against the DNA. TRBV21-1 is described as a pseudogene. The CDR3 contains 14 residues. CDR3 sequence (DNA): TGTGCCAGCAGCAAGACAGGAGTACGCAATGAGCAGTTCTTC. The encoded protein is CASSKTGVRNEQFF.

The CDR3 here is CAISGTSGAGEQYF. The DNA for the CDR3 is TGTGCCATCAGTGGGACTAGCGGGGCGGGCGAGCAGTACTTC. J is TRBJ2-7 and V is TRBV10-3, with TRBD2 identical over 12 bases. The CDR3 consists of 14 residues. J lost 6 bases, V lost 4 bases, and 4 bases had no gene match. Germline CDR1 is ENHRY and CDR2 is SYGVKD.

The V gene is TRBV27, the J gene TRBJ1-6, with 7 nucleotides matching TRBD1. The junction had 2 bases not matched to a gene; V was cut back by 4 bases and J by 5 bases. Germline V gene data show CDR1 as MNHEY and CDR2 as SMNVEV (reference sequence). The CDR3 loop spans 14 amino acids. CDR3 coding DNA: TGTGCCAGCAGTTACGGGACAGATAATTCACCCCTCCACTTT. Its translation is CASSYGTDNSPLHF.

The chain links TRBV27 to TRBJ1-4; D gene uncertain. This CDR3 comprises 15 residues. Looked up from germline, CDR1 is MNHEY and CDR2 is SMNVEV (reference sequence). Deletions cut 2 bases from V and 7 bases from J, with 14 bases between. CDR3: CASSLGPRNIEKLFF. DNA for the CDR3: TGTGCCAGCAGTTTAGGTCCCAGGAATATTGAAAAACTGTTTTTT.

The CDR3 here is CASSAWIAGSTDTQYF. CDR3 bases: TGTGCCAGCAGTGCGTGGATAGCGGGCTCCACAGATACGCAGTATTTT. The chain has TRBV6-1 and TRBJ2-3; the match to TRBD2 covers 7 bases. This CDR3 spans 16 amino acids. The germline gives CDR1 MNHNS, CDR2 SASEGT. V dropped 4 bases and J dropped 2; count of bases not matched to a gene: 9.

This clone was recorded only once. The V call is TRBV27, the J call TRBJ1-2, with D maybe TRBD1 (6 bases). The CDR3 extends over 15 amino acids. From germline, CDR1 is MNHEY and CDR2 SMNVEV (reference sequence). The ends were cut back, 6 bases at V and 1 base at J, with 15 bases in the middle. The CDR3 region is CASRGGLQGNYGYTF. DNA for the CDR3: TGTGCCAGCAGGGGGGGTCTACAGGGTAACTATGGCTACACCTTC.

A note on this clone: At the DNA level, this CDR3 is encoded by other sequences in the same sample as well. The rearrangement uses TRBV19 and TRBJ2-1, with 10 positions matching TRBD2. This CDR3 has 16 amino acids. Germline V CDR1 and CDR2: LNHDA, SQIVND (reference sequence). The ends lost 3 bases at V and 1 base at J; junction bases unmatched: 3. CDR3 sequence reads: CASSIQAGGSYNEQFF. The CDR3 bases are TGTGCCAGTAGTATCCAAGCGGGAGGGTCCTACAATGAGCAGTTCTTC.

J is TRBJ2-1 and V is TRBV19, with TRBD2 as a possible D gene (5 bases). The CDR3 extends over 11 amino acids. The V end lost 9 bases, the J end lost 14 bases, and 17 bases lay between the germline ends. Germline CDR1 reads LNHDA; CDR2 reads SQIVND (reference sequence). The CDR3 protein is CARPDCRGEFF. The CDR3 region has the DNA TGTGCCAGACCCGACTGTCGGGGAGAGTTCTTC.

This chain connects TRBV27 to TRBJ1-2; D may be TRBD1 (5 bases). The CDR3 spans 15 residues. The germline V and J ends were trimmed by 5 bases and 6 bases, with 19 bases remaining between them. Germline V gene lookup returns CDR1 MNHEY and CDR2 SMNVEV (reference sequence). In nucleotides, the CDR3 is TGTGCCAGCAGTCGGATCAGGGAGGAATATAATGGCTACACCTTC. Amino acids: CASSRIREEYNGYTF.

The chain links TRBV28 to TRBJ1-5, with D possibly being TRBD1 (5 bases). The V end was cut by 4 bases, the J end by 1 base, with 8 bases between. The CDR3 covers 14 residues. Germline CDR1 and CDR2: MDHEN and SYDVKM. This chain's CDR3 is CASSSQDSNQPQHF. The CDR3 DNA reads TGTGCCAGCAGTTCACAGGACAGCAATCAGCCCCAGCATTTT.

This clone was detected only a few times. The V and J genes are TRBV2 and TRBJ2-5; a possible D gene is TRBD2 (5 bases). Germline V gene lookup returns CDR1 SNHLY and CDR2 FYNNEI. Trimming cost V 6 bases and J 5 bases, with 16 bases left between them. There are 14 residues in the CDR3. The DNA for the CDR3 is TGTGCCAGCAGGGACTCAGGCTGGTTGGAGACCCAGTACTTC. Translation gives CASRDSGWLETQYF.

This clone was detected only a few times. The rearrangement uses TRBV19 and TRBJ1-2, with 9 bases matching TRBD1. With 5 bases clipped from V and 3 bases from J, the junction kept 4 bases outside the gene matches. This CDR3 region has 14 residues. In germline, CDR1 is LNHDA, CDR2 SQIVND (reference sequence). The CDR3 loop reads CASSPGQGYYGYTF. The CDR3 region has the DNA TGTGCCAGTAGTCCAGGACAGGGGTACTATGGCTACACCTTC.

The genes are TRBV9 and TRBJ2-2; 12 bases line up with TRBD2. This CDR3 is 18 amino acids long. Germline CDR1 reads SGDLS; CDR2 reads YYNGEE. The trim removed 7 bases at V and 0 bases at J, leaving 10 bases unmatched. DNA for the CDR3: TGTGCCAGCGGCGGATCGCTAGCGGGAGGGTCGAACACCGGGGAGCTGTTTTTT. Protein sequence: CASGGSLAGGSNTGELFF.

This clone has more than one count but fewer than ten. V is TRBV7-3 and J is TRBJ2-1; D not certain. The length of the CDR3 is 12 residues. Looked up from germline, CDR1 is SGHTA and CDR2 is FQGTGA. Trimming removed 0 bases from V and 7 bases from J, with 4 bases in between. CDR3 loop: CASSLTGNEQFF. In nucleotides, the CDR3 is TGTGCCAGCAGCTTAACAGGGAATGAGCAGTTCTTC.

The rearrangement links TRBV2 to TRBJ2-2, with 8 bases matching TRBD1. After removal of 10 bases from V and 2 bases from J, the junction contained 6 bases not matched to a gene. CDR3 length equals 14 residues. CDR1 is SNHLY and CDR2 is FYNNEI in the germline V gene. In nucleotides, the CDR3 is TGTGCCATCAACGACAGGGGCAACACCGGGGAGCTGTTTTTT. This encodes CAINDRGNTGELFF.

The rearrangement joins TRBV18 to TRBJ2-1; tentative D call: TRBD2 (5 bases). This CDR3 has 20 amino acids. V was trimmed by 3 bases and J by 8 bases, leaving 32 bases between them. Germline values: CDR1 KGHSH, CDR2 LQKENI. The CDR3: CASSPLGLYEDFTLIHEQFF. CDR3 nucleotide sequence: TGTGCCAGCTCACCTTTAGGACTTTACGAGGACTTTACTCTCATTCATGAGCAGTTCTTC.

The rearrangement links TRBV7-2 to TRBJ2-7, with unresolved D. The CDR3 length is 14 residues. Germline V gene lookup returns CDR1 SGHTA and CDR2 FQGNSA. The germline V and J ends were trimmed by 1 base and 3 bases, with 10 bases remaining between them. The CDR3 DNA reads as TGTGCCAGCAGCTTAGGAGCGCCAAACTACGAGCAGTACTTC. Its protein product is CASSLGAPNYEQYF.

The chain recombines TRBV7-6 with TRBJ2-1; 9 nucleotides align to TRBD1. The CDR3 sequence is 13 residues long. The V gene's germline CDR1 is SGHVS and CDR2 FNYEAQ. J gave up 8 bases and V 5 bases, and 4 bases lay outside the gene matches. CDR3 region: CASSDRGGYEQFF. Here the CDR3 DNA reads TGTGCCAGCAGCGACAGGGGGGGGTATGAGCAGTTCTTC.